The sequence of this TCR beta chain was determined in a study of early T cells in non-severe SARS-CoV-2 infection. One entry per CDR3 protein, called by TCRdb with MiXCR from the 5' RACE reads. The profile covers more than 50,000 distinct CDR3 sequences, with over 9.5% appearing a single time and 9.5% to 10% taken by the ten largest. CDR1 is LGHDT, CDR2 YNNKEL, per germline (reference sequence). The V end was cut by 1 base, the J end by 6 bases, with 12 bases between. The CDR3 sequence is 15 residues long. This clonotype was seen a few times. The sample taken for sequencing was whole blood. V and J are TRBV3-1 and TRBJ2-2; D is tentatively TRBD1 or TRBD2 (5 bases each). The receptor comes from an adult who was a healthcare worker with PCR-confirmed SARS-CoV-2 infection or an uninfected control (not recorded which). Written as DNA, the CDR3 is TGTGCCAGCAGCCAAGGGGAGCTCAGGGCCGGGGAGCTGTTTTTT. Translation: CASSQGELRAGELFF.